The entry below gives a single T cell receptor beta chain sequence along with its context. In germline, CDR1 is ENHRY, CDR2 SYGVKD. The CDR3 totals 15 residues. With V trimmed by 4 bases and J by 7 bases, 8 bases remained unmatched. Assay: immunoSEQ multiplex PCR; the TCRdb copy retains only in-frame clones and omits some. The sample yields about 100,000 clones, approximately 94% seen once. This entry belongs to a study of siplizumab effects on memory and regulatory T cells. V is TRBV10-3 and J is TRBJ2-2, with 8 bases fitting TRBD1. Sequenced: non-Treg CD4+ T cells sorted from blood. The clonotype was recovered from a human donor in good health. This CDR3 is CAISGTGSPGGELFF. The CDR3 coding sequence is TGTGCCATCAGTGGGACAGGGAGTCCGGGCGGGGAGCTGTTTTTT.